This T cell receptor beta chain was identified in a study of blood T cell repertoires in COVID-19. The germline V gene has CDR1 MDHEN and CDR2 SYDVKM. V dropped 5 bases and J dropped 7 bases, with 20 bases sitting between them. This CDR3 has 15 residues. This clone showed up just a few times. Assay used: immunoSEQ multiplex PCR; TCRdb lists only in-frame clones, some missing. The sample includes tens of thousands of clones, roughly four fifths of them seen just once. Sequenced material: peripheral blood. The chain recombines TRBV28 with TRBJ1-2; D is perhaps TRBD1 (5 bases). The clonotype comes from a human donor in a cohort sampled during active COVID-19. The CDR3: CASSPIDRARSGYTF. CDR3 DNA sequence: TGTGCCAGCAGTCCTATCGACAGAGCCCGTTCTGGCTACACCTTC.